The sequence of this TCR beta chain was determined in a study of T cell responses to AZD1222 COVID-19 vaccine. Clones were sequenced by immunoSEQ multiplex PCR, and TCRdb holds only the in-frame ones, with some missing. The sample includes more than 100,000 clones, roughly 90% of them seen just once. V lost 6 bases and J lost 1, with 6 bases in between. This CDR3 has 13 amino acids. The germline CDR1 and CDR2 sequences are MNHEY and SMNVEV (reference sequence). The material sequenced was peripheral blood, taken 28 days after the second AZD1222 dose. This TCR came from an adult who received the AZD1222 COVID-19 vaccine. The rearrangement links TRBV27 to TRBJ1-4; no clear D. As DNA, the CDR3 is TGTGCCAGCAGCCGTCAAACTAATGAAAAACTGTTTTTT. It translates to CASSRQTNEKLFF.